This entry concerns a single T cell receptor (beta chain). Its cognate antigen is unknown. The sample comes from a study of memory CD4+ T cells and cytomegalovirus serostatus. About the research overall: This sample comes from healthy Belgian adults, 9 CMV seropositive, about 23 seronegative. Study outcomes and limitations: Each of 55 to 80 CMV-associated TCRbeta sequences occurred in one to five individuals.

The CDR3 is made up of 14 amino acids. Germline loops: CDR1 SQVTM, CDR2 ANQGSEA. With 7 bases clipped from V and 4 bases from J, the junction kept 8 bases outside the gene matches. Data came from immunoSEQ multiplex PCR; TCRdb stores just in-frame clones and leaves some out. The profile shows tens of thousands of clones, about 78% of them singletons. Single viable CD3+CD4+CD8-CD45RO+ cells were sorted as the memory CD4+ T cells. CMV serostatus came from serum IgG against pp150, pp28, p38, p52. Positive selection with CD4 microbeads enriched total CD4+ T cells. Sequencing input: memory CD4+ T cells from blood. The rearrangement joins TRBV29-1 to TRBJ2-2; 8 bases align to TRBD2. The clonotype comes from an adult in good health and CMV-seronegative. This CDR3 reads CSATSGGTTGELFF. In nucleotides, the CDR3 is TGCAGCGCCACCTCGGGGGGGACCACCGGGGAGCTGTTTTTT.